This T cell receptor beta chain is drawn from a study of control samples from healthy donors and cancer patients. The CDR3 is made up of 16 amino acids. V lost 6 bases, J lost 0 bases, and 18 bases lay in between. The germline CDR1 and CDR2 sequences are MDHEN and SYDVKM. Assay: immunoSEQ multiplex PCR; the TCRdb copy retains only in-frame clones and omits some. The data hold around 120,000 clones, with 91% observed a single time. V gene TRBV28 combines with J gene TRBJ2-7; tentatively, D is TRBD1 (9 bases). The receptor was isolated from a woman under 30 in good health. Sample: blood. The CDR3 reads CASSSAGDRVSYEQYF. The CDR3 nucleotides are TGTGCCAGCAGCTCAGCGGGGGACAGGGTCTCCTACGAGCAGTACTTC.